This T cell receptor beta chain originates from a study of pediatric ulcerative colitis. Whole-study findings and limits: Blood samples from two patients yielded substantially fewer templates and were excluded from blood-rectal overlap analysis.

Details on this clone: The antigen is unknown.

Samples were sequenced at Survey level, maximum 500,000 reads. Profiling relied on immunoSEQ multiplex PCR, and the TCRdb table lists in-frame clones only, not all of them. The sample consists of tens of thousands of clones, 87% of them appearing once. Sequences were obtained from blood. This receptor was identified in a boy younger than 18 who was a control in a study of pediatric ulcerative colitis.

The CDR3 DNA reads as TGCGCCAGCAGCTTGGAGAGTAGTTCACCCCTCCACTTT. As protein: CASSLESSSPLHF. The chain carries TRBV5-1 and TRBJ1-6; D unresolved. V dropped 0 bases and J dropped 9 bases, with 7 bases sitting between them. CDR1 and CDR2 from the germline V gene are SGHRS and YFSETQ. The CDR3 has 13 amino acids.